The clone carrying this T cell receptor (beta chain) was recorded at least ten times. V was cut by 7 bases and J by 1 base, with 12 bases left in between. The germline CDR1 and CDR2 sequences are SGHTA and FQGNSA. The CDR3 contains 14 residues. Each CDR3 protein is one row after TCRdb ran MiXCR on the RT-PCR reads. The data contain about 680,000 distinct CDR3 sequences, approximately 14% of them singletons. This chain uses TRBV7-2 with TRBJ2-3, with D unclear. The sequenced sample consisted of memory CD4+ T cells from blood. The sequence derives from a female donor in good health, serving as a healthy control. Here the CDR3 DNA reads TGTGCCAGCACCGAAATGGCTGGCACAGATACGCAGTATTTT. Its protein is CASTEMAGTDTQYF. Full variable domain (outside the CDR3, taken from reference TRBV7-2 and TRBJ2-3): GAGVSQSPSNKVTEKGKDVELRCDPISGHTALYWYRQSLGQGLEFLIYFQGNSAPDKSGLPSDRFSAERTGGSVSTLTIQRTQQEDSAVYLCASTEMAGTDTQYFGPGTRLTVL.